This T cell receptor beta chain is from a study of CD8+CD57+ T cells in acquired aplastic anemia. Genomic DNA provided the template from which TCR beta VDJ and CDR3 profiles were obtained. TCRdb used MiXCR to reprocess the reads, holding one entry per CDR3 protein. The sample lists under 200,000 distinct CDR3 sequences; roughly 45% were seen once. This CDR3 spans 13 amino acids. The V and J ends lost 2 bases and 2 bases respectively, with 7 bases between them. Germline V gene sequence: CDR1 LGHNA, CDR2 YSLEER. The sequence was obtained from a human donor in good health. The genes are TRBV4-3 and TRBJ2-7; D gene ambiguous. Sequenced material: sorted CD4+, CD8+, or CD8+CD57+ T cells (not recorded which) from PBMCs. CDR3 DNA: TGCGCCAGCAGCCAACAAGGGCCCTACGAGCAGTACTTC. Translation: CASSQQGPYEQYF.